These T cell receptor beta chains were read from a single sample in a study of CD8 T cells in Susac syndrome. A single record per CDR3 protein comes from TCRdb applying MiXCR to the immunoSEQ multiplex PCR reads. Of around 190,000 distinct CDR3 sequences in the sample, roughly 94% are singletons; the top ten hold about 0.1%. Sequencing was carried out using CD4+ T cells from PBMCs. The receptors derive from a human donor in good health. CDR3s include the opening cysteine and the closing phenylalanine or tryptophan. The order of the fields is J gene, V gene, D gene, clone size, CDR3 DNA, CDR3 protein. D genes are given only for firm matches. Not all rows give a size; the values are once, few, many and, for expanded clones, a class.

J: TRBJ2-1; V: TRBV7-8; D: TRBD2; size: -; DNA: TGTGCCAGCAGCCAGGCTAGCGGGTACTCCTACAATGAGCAGTTCTTC; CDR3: CASSQASGYSYNEQFF
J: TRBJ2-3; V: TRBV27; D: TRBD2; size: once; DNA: TGTGCCAGCAGTCCACTGGGACTAGCGGGAGAAAGAGATACGCAGTATTTT; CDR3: CASSPLGLAGERDTQYF
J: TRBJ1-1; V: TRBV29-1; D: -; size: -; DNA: TGCAGCGTTGGTCGGGGGGCCGAAGCTTTCTTT; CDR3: CSVGRGAEAFF
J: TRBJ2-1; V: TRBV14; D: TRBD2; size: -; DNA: TGTGCCAGCAGCCAGACTAGCGGGAGGTTCAATGAGCAGTTCTTC; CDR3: CASSQTSGRFNEQFF
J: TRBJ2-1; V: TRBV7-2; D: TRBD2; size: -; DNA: TGTGCCAGCAGCTTGACTAGCGGAGATACCTACAATGAGCAGTTCTTC; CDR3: CASSLTSGDTYNEQFF
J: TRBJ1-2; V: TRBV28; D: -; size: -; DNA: TGTGCCAGCAGCAGCCGGGGGAGGGATAACTATGGCTACACCTTC; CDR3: CASSSRGRDNYGYTF
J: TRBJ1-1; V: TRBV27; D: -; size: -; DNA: TGTGCCAGCAGAGTACGCACTGAAGCTTTCTTT; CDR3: CASRVRTEAFF
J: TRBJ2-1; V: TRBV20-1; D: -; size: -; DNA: TGCAGTGCTAGAGATCCGAATGGGGAACGCGCCAATGAGCAGTTCTTC; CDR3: CSARDPNGERANEQFF
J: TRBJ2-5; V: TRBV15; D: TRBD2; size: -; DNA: TGTGCCACCAGCAGCTCGTACGGGGGGTTGGAGGCCCGGTACTTC; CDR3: CATSSSYGGLEARYF
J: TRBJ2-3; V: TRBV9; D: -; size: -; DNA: TGTGCCAGCAGCGTGAGCGGACGGCGGATTTTCACAGATACGCAGTATTTT; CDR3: CASSVSGRRIFTDTQYF
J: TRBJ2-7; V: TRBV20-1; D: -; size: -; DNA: TGCAGTGCTAGAGATTTAGGCGAGCAGTACTTC; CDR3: CSARDLGEQYF
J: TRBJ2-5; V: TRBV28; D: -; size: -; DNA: TGTGCCAGCGAAACGAGAGAGACCCAGTACTTC; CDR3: CASETRETQYF
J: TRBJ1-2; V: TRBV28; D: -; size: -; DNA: TGTGCCAGCAGTTCACGCCGGACAGACTATGGCTACACCTTC; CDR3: CASSSRRTDYGYTF
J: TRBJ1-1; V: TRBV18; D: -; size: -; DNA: TGTGCCAGCTCACGAAAGAACACTGAAGCTTTCTTT; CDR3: CASSRKNTEAFF
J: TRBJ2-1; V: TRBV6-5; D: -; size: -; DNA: TGTGCCAGCAGTTCCCCTCGGGGAAGAGATTCCTACAATGAGCAGTTCTTC; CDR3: CASSSPRGRDSYNEQFF
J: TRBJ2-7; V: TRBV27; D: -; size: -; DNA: TGTGCCAGCAGTTTATTGGGCGGGACCTCCTACGAGCAGTACTTC; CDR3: CASSLLGGTSYEQYF
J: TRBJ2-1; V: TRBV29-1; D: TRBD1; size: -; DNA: TGCAGCGTTGAAGGGGGACAGGGGGCCTACAATGAGCAGTTCTTC; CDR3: CSVEGGQGAYNEQFF
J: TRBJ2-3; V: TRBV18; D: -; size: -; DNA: TGTGCCAGCTCACCAGGGAGAGGGGATACGCAGTATTTT; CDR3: CASSPGRGDTQYF
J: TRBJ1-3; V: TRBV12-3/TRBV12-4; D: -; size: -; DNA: TGTGCCAGCAGTTTTCTGGGGGGAAACACCATATATTTT; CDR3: CASSFLGGNTIYF
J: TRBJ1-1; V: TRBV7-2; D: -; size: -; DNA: TGTGCCAGCAGCCGAGGGAGCCGGCAGCCTGAAGCTTTCTTT; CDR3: CASSRGSRQPEAFF
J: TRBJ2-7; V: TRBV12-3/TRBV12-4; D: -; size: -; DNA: TGTGCCAGCAGTTTAGAATCTTATGGCGAGCAGTACTTC; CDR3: CASSLESYGEQYF
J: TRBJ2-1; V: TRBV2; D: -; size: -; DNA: TGTGCCAGCAGTGACATCGCAGGGGAGCAGTTCTTC; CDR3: CASSDIAGEQFF
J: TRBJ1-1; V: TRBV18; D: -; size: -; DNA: TGTGCCAGCTCACCGGGTACAGGGCGGAACACTGAAGCTTTCTTT; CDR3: CASSPGTGRNTEAFF
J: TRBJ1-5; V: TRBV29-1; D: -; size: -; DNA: TGCAGCGTTCGGTGGGATAGCAATCAGCCCCAGCATTTT; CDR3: CSVRWDSNQPQHF
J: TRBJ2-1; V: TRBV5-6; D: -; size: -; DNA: TGTGCCAGCAGACGAAGGCGTGAGCAGTTCTTC; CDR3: CASRRRREQFF
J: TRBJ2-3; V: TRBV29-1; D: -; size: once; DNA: TGCAGCGTGATACTGGGGTCAGATACGCAGTATTTT; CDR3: CSVILGSDTQYF
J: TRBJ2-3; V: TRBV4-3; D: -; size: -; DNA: TGCGCCAGCAGCCAAGATTTGATAGCCACAGATACGCAGTATTTT; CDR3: CASSQDLIATDTQYF
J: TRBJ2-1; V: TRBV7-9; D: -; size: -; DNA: TGTGCCAGCAGCTCTACGCAACCCGAGCAGTTCTTC; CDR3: CASSSTQPEQFF
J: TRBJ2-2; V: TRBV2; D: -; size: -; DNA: TGTGCCAGCAGGACCGGGACCATAAACACCGGGGAGCTGTTTTTT; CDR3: CASRTGTINTGELFF
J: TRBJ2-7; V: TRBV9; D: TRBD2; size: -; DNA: TGTGCCAGCAGCTTAGCGAGCGGGAGGGCCGGGGACGAGCAGTACTTC; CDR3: CASSLASGRAGDEQYF
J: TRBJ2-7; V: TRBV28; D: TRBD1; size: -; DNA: TGTGCCAGCACCCGGACAGGGGCTAACTCCTACGAGCAGTACTTC; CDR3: CASTRTGANSYEQYF
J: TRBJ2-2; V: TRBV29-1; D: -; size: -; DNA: TGCAGCGGGTCGGAGAACACCGGGGAGCTGTTTTTT; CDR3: CSGSENTGELFF
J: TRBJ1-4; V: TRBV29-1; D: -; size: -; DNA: TGCAGCGTTGGGTCAGGGGTGCACGAAAAACTGTTTTTT; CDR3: CSVGSGVHEKLFF
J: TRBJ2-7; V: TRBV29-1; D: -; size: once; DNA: TGCAGTCGAAGGGTCGGACCACAGTACGAGCAGTACTTC; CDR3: CSRRVGPQYEQYF
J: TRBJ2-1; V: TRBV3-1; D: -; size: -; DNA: TGTGCCAGCAGTGGGGTCAGGGGACCCTACAATGAGCAGTTCTTC; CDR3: CASSGVRGPYNEQFF
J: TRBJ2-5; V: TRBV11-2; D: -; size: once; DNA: TGTGCCAGCAGCTCCCTGGGGGAGGGGGTCGGAGAGACCCAGTACTTC; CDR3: CASSSLGEGVGETQYF
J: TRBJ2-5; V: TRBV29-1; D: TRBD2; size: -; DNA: TGCAGCTTTGAGCCCCGGGGAGGGCCAGAGACCCAGTACTTC; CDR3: CSFEPRGGPETQYF
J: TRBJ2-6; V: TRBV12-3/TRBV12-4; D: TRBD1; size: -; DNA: TGTGCCAGCAGTTCGACAGGGAGTACCAACGTCCTGACTTTC; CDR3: CASSSTGSTNVLTF
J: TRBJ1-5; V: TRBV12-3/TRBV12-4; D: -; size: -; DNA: TGTGCCAGCAGTTTCGGTCGGTTCAATCAGCCCCAGCATTTT; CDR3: CASSFGRFNQPQHF
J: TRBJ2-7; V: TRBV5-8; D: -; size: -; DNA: TGTGCCAGCAGCGCCCCAGGGAGGCACGAGCAGTACTTC; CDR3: CASSAPGRHEQYF
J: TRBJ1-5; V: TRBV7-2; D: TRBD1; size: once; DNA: TGTGCCAGCAGCACAGTTACAGGGGGCAATCAGCCCCAGCATTTT; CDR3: CASSTVTGGNQPQHF
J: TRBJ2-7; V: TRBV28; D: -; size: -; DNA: TGTGCCAGCAGCCGCGCGTTGGGCTCCTACGAGCAGTACTTC; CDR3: CASSRALGSYEQYF
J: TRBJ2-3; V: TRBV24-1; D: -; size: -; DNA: TGTGCCACCAGACACGCTAGCACAGATACGCAGTATTTT; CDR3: CATRHASTDTQYF
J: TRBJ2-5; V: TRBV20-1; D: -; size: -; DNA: TGCAGTGCTAACCCCGGGGGGCACCAAGAGACCCAGTACTTC; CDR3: CSANPGGHQETQYF
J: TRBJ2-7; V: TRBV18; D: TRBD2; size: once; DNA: TGTGCCAGCTCACCAAGTCCAGCGGGAGCCTACGAGCAGTACTTC; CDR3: CASSPSPAGAYEQYF
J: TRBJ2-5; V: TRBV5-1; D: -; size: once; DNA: TGCGCCAGCAGCTCGTCCAATAGTCAGACCCAGTACTTC; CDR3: CASSSSNSQTQYF
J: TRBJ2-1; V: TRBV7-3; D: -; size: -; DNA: TGTGCCAGCAGCTTAGCCTTCGGGGTGTCCTACAATGAGCAGTTCTTC; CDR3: CASSLAFGVSYNEQFF
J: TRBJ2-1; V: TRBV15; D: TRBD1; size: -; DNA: TGTGCCACCAGCAGAGATCAGGGGGTTAGCAATGAGCAGTTCTTC; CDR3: CATSRDQGVSNEQFF
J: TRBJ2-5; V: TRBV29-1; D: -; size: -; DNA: TGCAGCGTTGTACAGGCGGGAACGGAGACCCAGTACTTC; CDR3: CSVVQAGTETQYF
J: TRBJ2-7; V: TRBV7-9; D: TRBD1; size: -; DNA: TGTGCCAGCAGCTCTCCGACAGGGGGGGAGCAGTACTTC; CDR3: CASSSPTGGEQYF